Listed below are T cell receptor beta chains from one sample, sequenced in a study of beta chain features in type 1 diabetes. Sequencing was performed with immunoSEQ multiplex PCR; in TCRdb, only in-frame clones are kept and a portion is missing. This sample yields a few hundred thousand clones, of which approximately 13% are seen a single time; 0.015% to 0.02% belongs to the top ten. Sequencing input: naive CD4+ T cells from blood. The receptor set was obtained from a man aged 25 to 40 with type 1 diabetes. The CDR3 runs from the conserved cysteine through the conserved F or W. A D gene is named only where the DNA matches it firmly. Clone size is given for some rows only: seen once, a few or many times, or a class if the clone is expanded.

CDR3nt,CDR3aa,d_gene,v_gene,j_gene,abundance
TGCAGCGACGCTGACAGGGGAGGTAACTATGGCTACACCTTC,CSDADRGGNYGYTF,TRBD1,TRBV29-1,TRBJ1-2,few
TGCGCCAGCGGCCCGGGACAGGGCTCCTACGAGCAGTACTTC,CASGPGQGSYEQYF,TRBD1,TRBV5-1,TRBJ2-7,.
TGTGCCAGCAGTGACGACTCTAGCAATCAGCCCCAGCATTTT,CASSDDSSNQPQHF,.,TRBV6-1,TRBJ1-5,few
TGTGCCAGCAGCGGCACAGGGATCGGTGAAAAACTGTTTTTT,CASSGTGIGEKLFF,.,TRBV6-1,TRBJ1-4,.
TGTGCCAGCAGCCCATCCCCTGGCGATACGCAGTATTTT,CASSPSPGDTQYF,.,TRBV11-2,TRBJ2-3,.
TGCGCCAGCAGCTTTGGCCAGTCTGGCACAGATACGCAGTATTTT,CASSFGQSGTDTQYF,.,TRBV5-1,TRBJ2-3,few
TGCAGTGCTAGAACGGGAGGAGGCTACACCTTC,CSARTGGGYTF,.,TRBV20-1,TRBJ1-2,once
TGTGCCAGCAAGATCCTAGGACAGGGGAACATTCAGTACTTC,CASKILGQGNIQYF,TRBD1,TRBV27,TRBJ2-4,few
TGCAGCGTTACGGCCCCTGGAATAACAGGAATGAACACTGAAGCTTTCTTT,CSVTAPGITGMNTEAFF,.,TRBV29-1,TRBJ1-1,.
TGTGCCTGGAGTTATGGACAGGGTGGCACCGGGGAGCTGTTTTTT,CAWSYGQGGTGELFF,TRBD1,TRBV30,TRBJ2-2,few
TGTGCCAGCAGCTTACTGGGACTTGAGCAGTACTTC,CASSLLGLEQYF,.,TRBV7-9,TRBJ2-7,few
TGTGCCAGCAGCCGACGACTAGCGGAACAAGATGAGCAGTTCTTC,CASSRRLAEQDEQFF,.,TRBV21-1,TRBJ2-1,.
TGCAGCGTTGGGGACGGAGGGGACACTGAAGCTTTCTTT,CSVGDGGDTEAFF,.,TRBV29-1,TRBJ1-1,.
TGTGCCAGCAGCCTATCGGGACTAGCGGGAGGTGCAGATACGCAGTATTTT,CASSLSGLAGGADTQYF,TRBD2,TRBV7-2,TRBJ2-3,.
TGTGCCAGCAGCCTTGGGGGGGGCACTGAAGCTTTCTTT,CASSLGGGTEAFF,.,TRBV2,TRBJ1-1,.
TGCGCCAGCGGACTCACGGATACGCAGTATTTT,CASGLTDTQYF,.,TRBV5-1,TRBJ2-3,.
TGTGCCAGTAGTCTGGTGAAAACAGGGTCCTACGAGCAGTACTTC,CASSLVKTGSYEQYF,.,TRBV19,TRBJ2-7,.
TGCGCCAGCAGCTTGGGTCCTAGCGGGAGGGGACTAGGTGAGCAGTTCTTC,CASSLGPSGRGLGEQFF,TRBD2,TRBV5-1,TRBJ2-1,few
TGCAGCGTTGTGGGTGGCGGGACTCTACGTTTGGATGAGCAGTTCTTC,CSVVGGGTLRLDEQFF,.,TRBV29-1,TRBJ2-1,few
TGTGCCAGCAGCCCCTCCAACCCGACCGGCCGGGGCTATGGCTACACCTTC,CASSPSNPTGRGYGYTF,.,TRBV25-1,TRBJ1-2,few
TGCGCCAGCCGACCCCAGGGGGACTATGGCTACACCTTC,CASRPQGDYGYTF,TRBD1,TRBV5-1,TRBJ1-2,.
TGTGCCATCAGCACAGGGGTCCTCCATTCCTACGAGCAGTACTTC,CAISTGVLHSYEQYF,TRBD1,TRBV10-3,TRBJ2-7,.
TGTGCCACCAGCGGATCGGACAGGGGCCTCTATTTCCAGCATTTT,CATSGSDRGLYFQHF,TRBD1,TRBV15,TRBJ1-5,.
TGTGCCAGTAGTAGTATGGCTAGCGGGAGCACAGATACGCAGTATTTT,CASSSMASGSTDTQYF,TRBD2,TRBV19,TRBJ2-3,few
TGTGCCAGCAGCTTAAGAGGGCTTAACACCGGGGAGCTGTTTTTT,CASSLRGLNTGELFF,.,TRBV7-8,TRBJ2-2,.
TGTGCCAGCAGTCCCTGGTCGGGGGGGCCGGAGACCCAGTACTTC,CASSPWSGGPETQYF,TRBD2,TRBV6-5,TRBJ2-5,few
TGTGCCATCAGTGAGTCTGGGACAGCGAACACTGAAGCTTTCTTT,CAISESGTANTEAFF,TRBD1,TRBV10-3,TRBJ1-1,.
TGCGCCAGCAGCCCCCAGGCTAGCGGGGGTTTAGAGACCCAGTACTTC,CASSPQASGGLETQYF,TRBD2,TRBV5-1,TRBJ2-5,.
TGTGCCAGCGAAGTGACAGGGGGACTCTATGGCTACACCTTC,CASEVTGGLYGYTF,TRBD1,TRBV7-2,TRBJ1-2,.
TGTGCCAGTAGTCATCGGAGGGCGGGAGACACTGAAGCTTTCTTT,CASSHRRAGDTEAFF,.,TRBV19,TRBJ1-1,few
TGCGCCAGCAGCTTGGCAGCCGGGACTACTAACAATGAGCAGTTCTTC,CASSLAAGTTNNEQFF,TRBD2,TRBV5-1,TRBJ2-1,.
TGTGCCAGCAGTGAGGGCCCGCCTCATACGCAGTATTTT,CASSEGPPHTQYF,.,TRBV25-1,TRBJ2-3,.
TGTGCCAGCAGCATAGGGGAGAACACCATATATTTT,CASSIGENTIYF,.,TRBV7-8,TRBJ1-3,.
TGCACCAGCAGCCAAGGAATAGCGGGAGGCCCAGGACTTTCCTACGAGCAGTACTTC,CTSSQGIAGGPGLSYEQYF,.,TRBV1,TRBJ2-7,few
TGCGCCAGCAGCAGTAACAGCCTAAACTATGGCTACACCTTC,CASSSNSLNYGYTF,.,TRBV5-1,TRBJ1-2,.
TGTGCCAGCAGCCGGCTAGCGGGACCCAATGAGCAGTTCTTC,CASSRLAGPNEQFF,TRBD2,TRBV7-9,TRBJ2-1,few
TGTGCCAGCAGCCGCACCCAGGGGGCGGGAGATACGCAGTATTTT,CASSRTQGAGDTQYF,TRBD1,TRBV7-9,TRBJ2-3,.
TGTGCCAGCAGCTTAGCCCCGGGAGCGGGCACAGATACGCAGTATTTT,CASSLAPGAGTDTQYF,.,TRBV7-2,TRBJ2-3,.
TGTGCCAGCGGAAATGGGGCGGAGGGCGACGTAAATGAAAAACTGTTTTTT,CASGNGAEGDVNEKLFF,.,TRBV2,TRBJ1-4,.
TGTGCCAGTAGTACCCCGACAGGGAATGGCTATGGCTACACCTTC,CASSTPTGNGYGYTF,TRBD1,TRBV19,TRBJ1-2,.
TGTGCCAGCAGCCAAACAGGGGGAGACAAAAACATTCAGTACTTC,CASSQTGGDKNIQYF,TRBD1,TRBV7-9,TRBJ2-4,few
TGCAGTGCTAGAGGAGGGGGGGGAGCTTTCTTT,CSARGGGGAFF,.,TRBV20-1,TRBJ1-1,.
TGTGCCAGCAGTGAAGCGTCGCGCACCGGGGAGCTGTTTTTT,CASSEASRTGELFF,.,TRBV2,TRBJ2-2,.
TGTGCCAGCAGCGTGGGACTAGCGGGAGAGGATACGCAGTATTTT,CASSVGLAGEDTQYF,TRBD2,TRBV11-3,TRBJ2-3,few
TGTGCCAGCAGCTTAGTAGCGTCCCTCTACGAGCAGTACTTC,CASSLVASLYEQYF,.,TRBV7-9,TRBJ2-7,.
TGTGCCAGCAGTGAACAGGGAGGGGATAATCAGCCCCAGCATTTT,CASSEQGGDNQPQHF,.,TRBV2,TRBJ1-5,few
TGTGCCAGCAGTTCCGGACAGGGCGCCTACGAGCAGTACTTC,CASSSGQGAYEQYF,TRBD1,TRBV6-5,TRBJ2-7,.
TGTGCCAGCAGCTTGGGACTAGCGGCTAAAGAGACCCAGTACTTC,CASSLGLAAKETQYF,TRBD2,TRBV5-5,TRBJ2-5,few
TGTGCCAGCAGGCGACAGGTGGCGGACTATGGCTACACCTTC,CASRRQVADYGYTF,.,TRBV2,TRBJ1-2,.
TGCAGGGGAGCGCGGGACAGGGAAGAAGGTCCCTACGAGCAGTACTTC,CRGARDREEGPYEQYF,TRBD1,TRBV29-1,TRBJ2-7,.
TGTGCCAGCTCACCCCCGGGACAGTTGGGAGCTTTCTTT,CASSPPGQLGAFF,TRBD1,TRBV18,TRBJ1-1,few